This TCR beta chain was obtained from a study of blood T cells in healthy people across ages. Overall study findings and caveats: Using unsorted PBMCs precluded a conclusive naive versus antigen-experienced comparison.

Each donor was a healthy Caucasian individual from Russia, aged 6 to 90. Researchers report isolating at least 7 million PBMCs per sample. This clonotype was seen ten or more times. Its antigen is not known. The CDR3 is 16 residues long. CDR1 is MGHRA and CDR2 is YSYEKL in the germline V gene. Trimming shortened V by 1 base and J by 1 base, and 13 bases separated the two germline ends. A second 7 to 11 cycle PCR used barcoded and J-beta primers. TCRdb analysed the 5' RACE reads with MiXCR anew, one entry per CDR3 protein. The data show 650,000 to 800,000 distinct CDR3 sequences, 40% to 65% seen once. The source of this sequence is a woman older than 75 in good health. The sample comprised blood. The V call is TRBV4-1, the J call TRBJ1-1, with D unclear. In DNA form, the CDR3 reads TGCGCCAGCAGCCAAGTTTTCCTGGACGGGAACACTGAAGCTTTCTTT. Its protein is CASSQVFLDGNTEAFF.